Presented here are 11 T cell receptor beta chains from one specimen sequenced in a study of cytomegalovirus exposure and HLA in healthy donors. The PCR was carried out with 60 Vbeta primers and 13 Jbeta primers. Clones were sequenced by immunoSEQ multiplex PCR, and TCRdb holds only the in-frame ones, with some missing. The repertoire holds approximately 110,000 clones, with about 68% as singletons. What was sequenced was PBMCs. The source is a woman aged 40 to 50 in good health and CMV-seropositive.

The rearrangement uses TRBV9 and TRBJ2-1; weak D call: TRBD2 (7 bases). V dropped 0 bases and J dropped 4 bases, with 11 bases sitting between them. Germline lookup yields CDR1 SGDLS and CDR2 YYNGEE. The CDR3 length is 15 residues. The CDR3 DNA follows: TGTGCCAGCAGCGTAGGGGAGGGGGTTTACAATGAGCAGTTCTTC. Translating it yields CASSVGEGVYNEQFF.

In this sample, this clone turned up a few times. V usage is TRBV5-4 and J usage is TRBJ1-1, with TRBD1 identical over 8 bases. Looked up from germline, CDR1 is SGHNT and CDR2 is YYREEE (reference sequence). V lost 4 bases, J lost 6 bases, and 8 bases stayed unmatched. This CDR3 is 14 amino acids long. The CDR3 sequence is CASSDRDRSPEAFF. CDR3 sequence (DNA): TGTGCCAGCAGCGATCGGGACAGGTCACCTGAAGCTTTCTTT.

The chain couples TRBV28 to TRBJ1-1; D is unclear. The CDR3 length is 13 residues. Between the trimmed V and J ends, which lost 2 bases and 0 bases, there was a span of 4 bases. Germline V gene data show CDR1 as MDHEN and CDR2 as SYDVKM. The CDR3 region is CASSLLVNTEAFF. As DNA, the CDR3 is TGTGCCAGCAGTTTACTCGTGAACACTGAAGCTTTCTTT.

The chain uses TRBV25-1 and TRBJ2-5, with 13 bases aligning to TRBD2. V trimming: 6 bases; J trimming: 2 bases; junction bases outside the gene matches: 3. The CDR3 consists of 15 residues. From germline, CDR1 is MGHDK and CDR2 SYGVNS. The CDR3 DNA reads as TGTGCCAGCAGCCGACTAGCGGGGGGTCAAGAGACCCAGTACTTC. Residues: CASSRLAGGQETQYF.

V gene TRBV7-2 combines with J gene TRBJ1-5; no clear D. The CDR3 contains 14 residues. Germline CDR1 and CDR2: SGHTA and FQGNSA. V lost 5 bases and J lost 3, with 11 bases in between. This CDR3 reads CASSPRQSNQPQHF. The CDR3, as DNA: TGTGCCAGCAGCCCTCGTCAGTCCAATCAGCCCCAGCATTTT.

The DNA of the CDR3 is TGTGCCAGTAGTATAGGGGGGGATTACGAGCAGTACTTC. Residues: CASSIGGDYEQYF. The J gene is TRBJ2-7, the V gene TRBV19; the D gene is possibly TRBD2 (6 bases). The V end lost 1 base, the J end lost 4 bases, and 8 bases lay between the germline ends. Germline lookup yields CDR1 LNHDA and CDR2 SQIVND (reference sequence). This CDR3 has 13 amino acids. Full variable domain (rest looked up from reference TRBV19 and TRBJ2-7): DGGITQSPKYLFRKEGQNVTLSCEQNLNHDAMYWYRQDPGQGLRLIYYSQIVNDFQKGDIAEGYSVSREKKESFPLTVTSAQKNPTAFYLCASSIGGDYEQYFGPGTRLTVT.

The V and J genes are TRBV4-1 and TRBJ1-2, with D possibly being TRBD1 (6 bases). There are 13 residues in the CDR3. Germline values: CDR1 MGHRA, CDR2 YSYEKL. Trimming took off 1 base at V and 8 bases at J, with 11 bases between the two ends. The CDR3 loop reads CASSQAIGQGYTF. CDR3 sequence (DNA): TGCGCCAGCAGCCAAGCGATAGGACAGGGCTACACCTTC.

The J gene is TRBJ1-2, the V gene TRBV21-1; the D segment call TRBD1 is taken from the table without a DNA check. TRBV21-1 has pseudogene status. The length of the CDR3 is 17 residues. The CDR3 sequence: CASSNRGTGPFTGGYTF. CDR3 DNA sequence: TGTGCCAGCAGCAATCGAGGGACAGGGCCCTTCACAGGTGGCTACACCTTC.

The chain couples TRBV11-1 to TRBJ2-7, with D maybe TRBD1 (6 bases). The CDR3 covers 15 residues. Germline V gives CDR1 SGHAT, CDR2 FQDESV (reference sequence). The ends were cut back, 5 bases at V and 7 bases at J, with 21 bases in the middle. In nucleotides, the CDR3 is TGTGCCAGCAGCCGACAGGCCACCGGTCTGGGGGAGCAGTACTTC. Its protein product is CASSRQATGLGEQYF.

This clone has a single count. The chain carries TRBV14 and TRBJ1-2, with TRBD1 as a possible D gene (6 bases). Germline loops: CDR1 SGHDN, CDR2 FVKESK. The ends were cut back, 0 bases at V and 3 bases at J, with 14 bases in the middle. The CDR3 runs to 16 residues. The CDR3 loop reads CASSQERGGADYGYTF. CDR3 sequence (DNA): TGTGCCAGCAGCCAAGAAAGGGGGGGCGCAGACTATGGCTACACCTTC.

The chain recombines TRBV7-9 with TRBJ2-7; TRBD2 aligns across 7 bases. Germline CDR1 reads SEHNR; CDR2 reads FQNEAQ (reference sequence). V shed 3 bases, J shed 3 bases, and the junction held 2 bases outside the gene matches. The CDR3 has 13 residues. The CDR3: CASSLRTSYEQYF. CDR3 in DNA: TGTGCCAGCAGCTTGAGGACTAGCTACGAGCAGTACTTC.